The sequence of this T cell receptor (beta chain) was determined in a study of OX40 agonist ivuxolimab in advanced cancers. General observations from the study: More expanded clones were seen, on average, in CD8+ T cells than in CD4+.

Remarks on this clone: What it recognizes is unknown.

The protocol was immunoSEQ multiplex PCR, while the TCRdb copy is restricted to in-frame clones and leaves out a portion. Here the sample spans under 15,000 clones, about 81% being singletons. The sampling schedule covered blood at baseline, cycle 4 day 1, and cycle 7 day 1. CDR1 LGHNA and CDR2 YNFKEQ come from the germline V gene. The CDR3 spans 15 residues. V was shortened by 5 bases and J by 0 bases, with 14 bases between the two germline ends. The genes are TRBV4-2 and TRBJ2-7; unclear D gene. The material sequenced was CD4+ or CD8+ T cells sorted from blood, taken in a trial of the OX40 agonist ivuxolimab. The TCR was taken from an adult with an advanced solid tumor such as melanoma, head and neck, liver or kidney cancer. The CDR3: CASSDRPGFSYEQYF. The CDR3 DNA follows: TGTGCCAGCAGCGACCGCCCGGGCTTCTCCTACGAGCAGTACTTC.